The TCR beta chain described here comes from a study of T cells in localized non-small cell lung cancer. This CDR3 region has 15 residues. Germline V gene sequence: CDR1 SGHNT, CDR2 YENEEA. Trimming shortened V by 3 bases and J by 4 bases, and 15 bases separated the two germline ends. Measured with immunoSEQ multiplex PCR; TCRdb has only the in-frame clones, and not every one. Among 9,800 or so clones listed, just under 45% were seen once. The receptor was isolated from a woman aged 40-69 years with stage I lung adenocarcinoma. This specimen was lymph node tissue, taken before any cancer treatment. The chain carries TRBV11-3 and TRBJ2-5; TRBD2 might be the D (5 bases). CDR3 region: CASSLIGFEGETQYF. The CDR3 DNA reads TGTGCCAGCAGCTTGATTGGGTTCGAGGGAGAGACCCAGTACTTC.